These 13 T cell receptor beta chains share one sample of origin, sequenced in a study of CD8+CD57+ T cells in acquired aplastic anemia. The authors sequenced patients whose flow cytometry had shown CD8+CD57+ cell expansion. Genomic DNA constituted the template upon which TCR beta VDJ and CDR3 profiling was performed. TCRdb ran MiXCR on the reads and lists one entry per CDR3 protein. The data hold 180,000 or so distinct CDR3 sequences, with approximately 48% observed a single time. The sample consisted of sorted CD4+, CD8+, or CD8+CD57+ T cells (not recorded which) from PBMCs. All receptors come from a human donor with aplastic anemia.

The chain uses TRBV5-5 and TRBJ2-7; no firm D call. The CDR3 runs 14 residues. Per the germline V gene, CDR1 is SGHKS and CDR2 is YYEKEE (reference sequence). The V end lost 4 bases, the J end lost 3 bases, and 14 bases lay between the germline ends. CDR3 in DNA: TGTGCCAGCAGCCATAGGGATACGAACTACGAGCAGTACTTC. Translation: CASSHRDTNYEQYF.

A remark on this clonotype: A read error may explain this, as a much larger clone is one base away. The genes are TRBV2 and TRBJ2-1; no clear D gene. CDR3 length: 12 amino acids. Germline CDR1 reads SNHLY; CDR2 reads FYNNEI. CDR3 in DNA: TGTGCCAGCAGTGACGGGCCCAATGAGCAGTTATTC. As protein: CASSDGPNEQLF.

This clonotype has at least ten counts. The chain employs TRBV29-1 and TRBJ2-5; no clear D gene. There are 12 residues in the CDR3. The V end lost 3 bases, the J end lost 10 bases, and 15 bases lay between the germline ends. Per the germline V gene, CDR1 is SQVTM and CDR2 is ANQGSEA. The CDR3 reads CSVEFGSEGQYF. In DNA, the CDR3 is TGCAGCGTTGAGTTCGGCAGCGAAGGCCAGTACTTC.

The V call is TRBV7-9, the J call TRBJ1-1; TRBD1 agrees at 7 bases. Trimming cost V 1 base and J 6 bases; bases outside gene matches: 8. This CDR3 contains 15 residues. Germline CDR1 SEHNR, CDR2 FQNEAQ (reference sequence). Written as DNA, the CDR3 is TGTGCCAGCAGCTTAGGACAGGGAGGTTTGGCTGAAGCTTTCTTT. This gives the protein CASSLGQGGLAEAFF. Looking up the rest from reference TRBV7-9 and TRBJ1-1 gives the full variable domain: DTGVSQNPRHKITKRGQNVTFRCDPISEHNRLYWYRQTLGQGPEFLTYFQNEAQLEKSRLLSDRFSAERPKGSFSTLEIQRTEQGDSAMYLCASSLGQGGLAEAFFGQGTRLTVV.

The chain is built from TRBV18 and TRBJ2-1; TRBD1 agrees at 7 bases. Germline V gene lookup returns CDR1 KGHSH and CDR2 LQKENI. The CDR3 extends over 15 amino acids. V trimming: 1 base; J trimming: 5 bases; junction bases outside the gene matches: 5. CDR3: CASSPLGQVNNEQFF. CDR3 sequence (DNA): TGTGCCAGCTCACCACTTGGACAGGTAAACAATGAGCAGTTCTTC.

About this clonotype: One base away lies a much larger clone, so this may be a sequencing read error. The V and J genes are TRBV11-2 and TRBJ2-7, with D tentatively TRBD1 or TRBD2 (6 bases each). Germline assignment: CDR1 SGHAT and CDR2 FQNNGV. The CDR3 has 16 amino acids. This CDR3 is CASSLDKGGLSHEQYF. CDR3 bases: TGTGCCAGCAGCTTAGATAAAGGGGGACTCTCCCACGAGCAGTACTTC.

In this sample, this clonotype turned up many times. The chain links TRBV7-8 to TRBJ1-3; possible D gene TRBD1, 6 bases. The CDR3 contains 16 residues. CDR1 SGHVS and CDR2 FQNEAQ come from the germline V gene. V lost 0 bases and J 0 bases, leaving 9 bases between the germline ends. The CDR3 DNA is TGTGCCAGCAGCTTAGCATGGGGGGCCTCTGGAAACACCATATATTTT. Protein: CASSLAWGASGNTIYF.

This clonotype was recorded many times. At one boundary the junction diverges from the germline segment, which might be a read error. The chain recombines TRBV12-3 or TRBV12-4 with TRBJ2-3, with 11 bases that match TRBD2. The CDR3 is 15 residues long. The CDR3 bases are TGTGCCAGCAGTGTAGCGGGAGGGCCGACAGATACGCAGTATTTT. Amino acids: CASSVAGGPTDTQYF.

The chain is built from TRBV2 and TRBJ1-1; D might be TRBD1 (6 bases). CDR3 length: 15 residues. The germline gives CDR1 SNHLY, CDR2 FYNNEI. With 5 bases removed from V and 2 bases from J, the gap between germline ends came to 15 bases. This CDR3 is CASSPNWGGNTEAFF. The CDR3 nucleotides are TGTGCCAGCAGTCCCAATTGGGGGGGCAACACTGAAGCTTTCTTT. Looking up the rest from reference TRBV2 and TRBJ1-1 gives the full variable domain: EPEVTQTPSHQVTQMGQEVILRCVPISNHLYFYWYRQILGQKVEFLVSFYNNEISEKSEIFDDQFSVERPDGSNFTLKIRSTKLEDSAMYFCASSPNWGGNTEAFFGQGTRLTVV.

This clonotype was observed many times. The CDR3 sequence: CASSPLGSGETQYF. The CDR3 DNA reads TGTGCCAGCTCACCTCTAGGTTCGGGAGAGACCCAGTACTTC. The rearrangement joins TRBV18 to TRBJ2-5; D is uncertain. The CDR3 is 14 amino acids. Germline assignment: CDR1 KGHSH and CDR2 LQKENI. V gave up 3 bases and J gave up 4 bases, with 12 bases separating them.

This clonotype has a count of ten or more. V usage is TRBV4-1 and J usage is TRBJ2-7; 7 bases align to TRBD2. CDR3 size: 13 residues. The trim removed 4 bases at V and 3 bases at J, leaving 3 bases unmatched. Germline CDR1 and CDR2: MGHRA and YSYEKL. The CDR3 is CASSPTSRYEQYF. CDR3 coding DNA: TGCGCCAGCAGCCCGACTAGCCGCTACGAGCAGTACTTC.

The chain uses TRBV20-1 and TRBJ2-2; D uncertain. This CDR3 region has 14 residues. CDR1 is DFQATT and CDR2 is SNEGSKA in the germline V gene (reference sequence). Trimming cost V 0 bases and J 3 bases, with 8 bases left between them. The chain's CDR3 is CSARDYRDTGELFF. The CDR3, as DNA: TGCAGTGCTAGAGATTACCGAGACACCGGGGAGCTGTTTTTT.

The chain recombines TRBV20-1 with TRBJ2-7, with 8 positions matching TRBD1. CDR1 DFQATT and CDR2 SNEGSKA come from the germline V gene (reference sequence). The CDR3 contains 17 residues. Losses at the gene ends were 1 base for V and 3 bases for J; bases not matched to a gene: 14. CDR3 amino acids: CSARGYTQGAPIYEQYF. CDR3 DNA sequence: TGCAGTGCTAGAGGATATACCCAGGGGGCCCCCATCTACGAGCAGTACTTC.